The following is a T cell receptor (beta chain) sequence with its context. The germline V gene has CDR1 MDHEN and CDR2 SYDVKM. This CDR3 spans 12 amino acids. V was shortened by 4 bases and J by 5 bases, with 8 bases between the two germline ends. This sample is drawn from a study of blood T cell repertoires in COVID-19. Study-wide background: Samples came from the United States, Italy and Spain, spanning acute and convalescent COVID-19. Nucleic acid was either cDNA or gDNA, and it came from T cells, B-cell-depleted T cells, or PBMCs.

Original handling: By means of reference gene primer amplification, nucleated cell counts were estimated. Sequenced by immunoSEQ multiplex PCR; TCRdb stores in-frame clones only, minus some. V, J and clone size derive from that table, while D and trimming were established from the DNA sequence. Of roughly 100,000 clones listed, more than 85% are singletons. The chain has TRBV28 and TRBJ1-1; no clear D gene. Material: peripheral blood. The sequence derives from a man aged 50 to 59 with active or convalescent COVID-19. CDR3 sequence reads: CASSSMSTEAFF. CDR3 DNA sequence: TGTGCCAGCAGTTCCATGAGTACTGAAGCTTTCTTT.